The rows below give T cell receptor beta chains drawn from one sample of a study of beta chain features in type 1 diabetes. TCRdb's copy holds only in-frame clones and misses some; the assay was immunoSEQ multiplex PCR. The table records under 400,000 clones, approximately 14% of them present only once. Sequenced material: central memory CD4+ T cells from blood. These receptors were obtained from a young man in good health. Each CDR3 is given with its conserved first and last residue. A D gene is named only where the DNA matches it firmly. Some rows have no size entry. The others give once, few or many, or a class for an expanded clone.

j_gene	abundance	d_gene	v_gene	CDR3nt	CDR3aa
TRBJ2-5	few	NA	TRBV11-2	TGTGCCTCCAGGACTAACCAAGAGACCCAGTACTTC	CASRTNQETQYF
TRBJ2-1	few	TRBD2	TRBV7-2	TGTGCCAGCAGCTCCGGAGCGGGGGGGTTCTACAATGAGCAGTTCTTC	CASSSGAGGFYNEQFF
TRBJ1-1	NA	TRBD1	TRBV4-1	TGCGCCAGCAGCCAGAGGAGAACCAGTACAGGGGGCACGGGTGGGAACACTGAAGCTTTCTTT	CASSQRRTSTGGTGGNTEAFF
TRBJ2-3	few	TRBD1	TRBV27	TGTGCCAGCAGTCTGACAGGGGCTAGCACAGATACGCAGTATTTT	CASSLTGASTDTQYF
TRBJ1-1	NA	NA	TRBV18	TGTGCCAGCTCACCACAGGGGTACACTGAAGCTTTCTTT	CASSPQGYTEAFF
TRBJ2-7	NA	NA	TRBV7-8	TGTGCCAGCAGTCGTACCGGGACTTTGAGCTCCTACGAGCAGTACTTC	CASSRTGTLSSYEQYF
TRBJ1-1	NA	NA	TRBV6-5	TGTGCCAGCAGTTACTCGTCAGAGAACACTGAAGCTTTCTTT	CASSYSSENTEAFF
TRBJ2-5	NA	NA	TRBV15	TGTGCCACCAGCAGAGATCCCCAGGGACGTGAGACCCAGTACTTC	CATSRDPQGRETQYF
TRBJ1-2	NA	NA	TRBV7-2	TGTGCCAGCAGCTTAGAGGGCTATGGCTACACCTTC	CASSLEGYGYTF
TRBJ1-2	NA	TRBD1	TRBV9	TGTGCCACCAATAGAGGACAGGGTGACTATGGCTACACCTTC	CATNRGQGDYGYTF
TRBJ1-5	NA	NA	TRBV30	TGTGCCTGGAGTGCGATGAGGGGTACCAATCAGCCCCAGCATTTT	CAWSAMRGTNQPQHF
TRBJ1-3	many	NA	TRBV7-2	TGTGCCAGCAGCCGGTCCTCTGGAAACACCATATATTTT	CASSRSSGNTIYF
TRBJ2-1	few	TRBD2	TRBV29-1	TGCAGCGCTGAGAGCGGGAGGTTCTACAATGAGCAGTTCTTC	CSAESGRFYNEQFF
TRBJ1-1	few	TRBD1	TRBV6-5	TGTGCCAGCAGCTACGGGACAGGGGTCTACACTGAAGCTTTCTTT	CASSYGTGVYTEAFF
TRBJ2-7	NA	TRBD2	TRBV7-2	TGTGCCAGCAGCTTTACTAGCGGGGTTTACGAGCAGTACTTC	CASSFTSGVYEQYF
TRBJ2-2	few	NA	TRBV9	TGTGCCAGCAGCGTAGAGCCTAGTTCGGTGTACACCGGGGAGCTGTTTTTT	CASSVEPSSVYTGELFF
TRBJ2-3	NA	NA	TRBV2	TGTGCCAGCAGAGCAGGGAGTAGCACAGATACGCAGTATTTT	CASRAGSSTDTQYF
TRBJ2-1	few	NA	TRBV30	TGTGCCTGGAGTGTACTCGGTGGCGGGACCTACAATGAGCAGTTCTTC	CAWSVLGGGTYNEQFF
TRBJ2-6	NA	NA	TRBV25-1	TGTGCCAGCAGTGGTTGGGGCCCTGGGGCCAACGTCCTGACTTTC	CASSGWGPGANVLTF
TRBJ2-1	NA	NA	TRBV18	TGTGCCAGCTCGCCAGGGGCTGTGGAGCAGTTCTTC	CASSPGAVEQFF
TRBJ2-1	NA	TRBD2	TRBV7-9	TGTGCCAGCAGCTTCTCTCCTAGCGGGGGGGTCAATGAGCAGTTCTTC	CASSFSPSGGVNEQFF
TRBJ2-1	few	NA	TRBV7-2	TGTGCCAGCAGCTTGGCCGTAGGTCTGCGTGAGCAGTTCTTC	CASSLAVGLREQFF
TRBJ2-1	many	NA	TRBV14	TGTGCCAGCAGCCCCGAGAGCTCCTACAATGAGCAGTTCTTC	CASSPESSYNEQFF
TRBJ1-4	NA	TRBD1	TRBV2	TGTGCCAGCCGGACAGGGGCGGGTAATGAAAAACTGTTTTTT	CASRTGAGNEKLFF
TRBJ1-3	few	NA	TRBV18	TGTGCCAGCTCACCACCGAACGATTACTCTGGAAACACCATATATTTT	CASSPPNDYSGNTIYF
TRBJ1-2	NA	NA	TRBV14	TGTGCCAGCAGCCAAGATTGGAGGGGAGGGCATGGCTACACCTTC	CASSQDWRGGHGYTF
TRBJ2-3	NA	NA	TRBV11-3	TGTGCCAGCAGCACCACCCGAGATACGGGAGCGGTAGATACGCAGTATTTT	CASSTTRDTGAVDTQYF
TRBJ2-3	few	TRBD2	TRBV2	TGTGCCAGCAGTGACACTAGCGGGGCCACAGATACGCAGTATTTT	CASSDTSGATDTQYF
TRBJ2-4	NA	TRBD1	TRBV5-6	TGTGCCAGCAGCAACTGGGGCAGGGGGACAGCCAAAAACATTCAGTACTTC	CASSNWGRGTAKNIQYF
TRBJ2-4	NA	NA	TRBV7-3	TGTGCCAGCAGCTTAATGGGGGGTCAGTACTTC	CASSLMGGQYF
TRBJ2-3	few	TRBD2	TRBV5-1	TGCGCCAGCAGAGGTAGCGGGGGGGCCGGCGATACGCAGTATTTT	CASRGSGGAGDTQYF
TRBJ2-4	few	NA	TRBV7-2	TGTGCCAGCAGCTTATTTGGGTCCAAAAACATTCAGTACTTC	CASSLFGSKNIQYF
TRBJ1-1	many	NA	TRBV28	TGTGCCAGCAGTTTACTCACGAGAGACACTGAAGCTTTCTTT	CASSLLTRDTEAFF
TRBJ2-4	NA	NA	TRBV6-5	TGTGCCAGCAGTTACGCGCAGGCTACCAAAAACATTCAGTACTTC	CASSYAQATKNIQYF
TRBJ1-5	few	NA	TRBV7-2	TGTGCCAGCAGCTTAGCGTGGGCAGCCAATCAGCCCCAGCATTTT	CASSLAWAANQPQHF
TRBJ2-5	few	NA	TRBV7-3	TGTGCCAGCAGCTTAAGGGCTAGCTGGGAGACCCAGTACTTC	CASSLRASWETQYF
TRBJ2-5	few	NA	TRBV7-3	TGTGCCAGCAGTCTTGCCCGGTCCAGTGAGACCCAGTACTTC	CASSLARSSETQYF
TRBJ2-2	NA	NA	TRBV5-8	TGTGCCAGCAGCTTTTTTATCAAGCGAGACACCGGGGAGCTGTTTTTT	CASSFFIKRDTGELFF
TRBJ2-6	few	NA	TRBV4-3	TGCGCCAGCAGCCAAGAACAGGTCTCTGGGGCCAACGTCCTGACTTTC	CASSQEQVSGANVLTF
TRBJ2-3	few	TRBD2	TRBV7-2	TGTGCCAGCAGCTCTAGCGGGGGGAGCACAGATACGCAGTATTTT	CASSSSGGSTDTQYF
TRBJ2-5	many	NA	TRBV7-9	TGTGCCAGCAGCCTCCCTCAGGGCACCCAGTACTTC	CASSLPQGTQYF